Sequencing of this TCR beta chain was carried out in a study of spatial heterogeneity in lung cancer. Whole-study results and caveats: Blood showed ubiquitous tumor TCRs more often at resection than at routine follow-up.

The CDR3 runs to 20 residues. V was clipped by 4 bases and J by 0 bases, with 25 bases between them. Germline CDR1 is MGHRA and CDR2 is YSYEKL. Time point described: sample taken at primary tumor resection. Tumor, nontumor lung or frozen PBMC supplied whole RNA, sequenced without sorting. A remark on this clonotype: The antigen is undetermined.

TCR cDNA molecules each had a unique molecular identifier. TCRdb reprocessed the 5' RACE reads with MiXCR, giving one entry per CDR3 protein. This sample has about 44,000 distinct CDR3 sequences, with about 13% found just once. The chain employs TRBV4-1 and TRBJ2-4; tentative D call: TRBD2 (6 bases). Source: PBMCs, taken at surgery. This clonotype was obtained from a male donor with early-stage non-small cell lung cancer. The CDR3 is CASSPGPLASLILAKNIQYF. In DNA form, the CDR3 reads TGCGCCAGCAGCCCGGGACCACTAGCTAGTCTGATACTAGCCAAAAACATTCAGTACTTC.